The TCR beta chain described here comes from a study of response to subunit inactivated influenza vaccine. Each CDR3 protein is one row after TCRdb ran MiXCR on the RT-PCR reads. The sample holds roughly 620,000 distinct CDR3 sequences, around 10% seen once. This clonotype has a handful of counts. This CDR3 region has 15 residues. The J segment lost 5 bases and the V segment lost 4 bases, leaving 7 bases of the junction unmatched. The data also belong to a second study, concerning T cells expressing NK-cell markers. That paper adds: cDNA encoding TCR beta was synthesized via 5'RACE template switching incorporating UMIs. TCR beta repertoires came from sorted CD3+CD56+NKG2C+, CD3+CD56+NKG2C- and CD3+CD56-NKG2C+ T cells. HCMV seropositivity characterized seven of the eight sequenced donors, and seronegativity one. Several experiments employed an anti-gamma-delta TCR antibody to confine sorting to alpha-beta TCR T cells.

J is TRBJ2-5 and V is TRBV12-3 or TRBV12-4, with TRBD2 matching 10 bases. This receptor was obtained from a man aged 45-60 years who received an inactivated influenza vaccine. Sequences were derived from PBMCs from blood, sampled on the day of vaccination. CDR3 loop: CASSSGTSDRETQYF. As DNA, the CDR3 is TGTGCCAGCAGTTCAGGGACTAGCGACAGGGAGACCCAGTACTTC.